A single sample gave rise to the 13 T cell receptor beta chains below, sequenced in a study of Graves' ophthalmopathy and Graves' hyperthyroidism. Researchers took RNA transcripts and amplified TCR beta CDR3 regions from them. RT-PCR was first run with HTBI primers, then multiplex PCR in a second round. TCRdb re-called the multiplex PCR reads with MiXCR, one entry per CDR3 protein. The data show almost 400,000 distinct CDR3 sequences, roughly 18% seen once. Sequencing was performed on peripheral blood. These receptors all come from a woman younger than 35 with Graves' ophthalmopathy.

This clonotype appeared many times. The chain carries TRBV4-3 and TRBJ2-7; 7 bases line up with TRBD1. The CDR3 sequence is 15 residues long. Germline CDR1 is LGHNA and CDR2 is YSLEER. Trimming took 5 bases from V and 3 from J; bases not matched to a gene: 10. As DNA, the CDR3 is TGCGCCAGCAGCGCCCGGGACAGAGACTACTACGAGCAGTACTTC. It codes for CASSARDRDYYEQYF.

This clonotype has at least ten counts. V gene TRBV25-1 combines with J gene TRBJ2-5; 8 bases fit TRBD1. The germline CDR1 and CDR2 sequences are MGHDK and SYGVNS. The ends lost 5 bases at V and 9 bases at J; junction bases unmatched: 8. The CDR3 is made up of 13 amino acids. CDR3 region: CASSHGQGGSQYF. CDR3 nucleotide sequence: TGTGCCAGCAGTCATGGACAGGGTGGTTCCCAGTACTTC.

To note about this clonotype: Sequence at one end of the junction differs from germline and may be a read error. V usage is TRBV11-2 and J usage is TRBJ2-7, with D perhaps being TRBD1 or TRBD2 (5 bases each). From germline, CDR1 is SGHAT and CDR2 FQNNGV. This CDR3 has 16 amino acids. CDR3 coding DNA: TGTGCCAGCAGCCCCGATCGGGGCACGGGAACCTACGAGCACTGCTTC. Protein product: CASSPDRGTGTYEHCF.

This clonotype was seen many times. V is TRBV6-1 and J is TRBJ1-2; 7 bases are a match to TRBD1. Germline lookup yields CDR1 MNHNS and CDR2 SASEGT. The CDR3 contains 13 residues. The V gene end was trimmed by 3 bases and the J gene end by 8 bases; junction bases not matched to a gene: 6. CDR3 nucleotides: TGTGCCAGCAGTGATCGACAGGGCGACGGCTACACCTTC. Translation: CASSDRQGDGYTF.

This clonotype showed up many times. V and J are TRBV20-1 and TRBJ2-7, with a possible D match to TRBD2 (6 bases). The CDR3 length is 13 residues. Germline V gene lookup returns CDR1 DFQATT and CDR2 SNEGSKA (reference sequence). The V end lost 3 bases, the J end lost 6 bases, and 15 bases lay between the germline ends. The CDR3 DNA reads as TGCAGTGCTAGTGGTCCTAAGGAGGGCGAGCAGTACTTC. Encoded protein: CSASGPKEGEQYF.

This sequence joins TRBV7-2 and TRBJ2-7, with D perhaps assigned TRBD1 or TRBD2 (5 bases each). This CDR3 has 14 amino acids. Germline values: CDR1 SGHTA, CDR2 FQGNSA. The V gene lost 2 bases and the J gene lost 6 bases, with 14 bases spanning the gap. CDR3 residues: CASSLKGMDSEQYF. DNA for the CDR3: TGTGCCAGCAGCTTAAAGGGGATGGACTCCGAGCAGTACTTC.

The chain couples TRBV6-5 to TRBJ1-1; 8 bases are shared with TRBD1. The ends lost 2 bases at V and 1 base at J; junction bases unmatched: 3. Per germline, CDR1 MNHEY and CDR2 SVGAGI. There are 15 residues in the CDR3. In DNA form, the CDR3 reads TGTGCCAGCAGTTACCCTCAGGGGGCGAACACTGAAGCTTTCTTT. This gives the protein CASSYPQGANTEAFF.

V and J are TRBV6-5 and TRBJ2-7, with D possibly TRBD1 on 6 matching bases. In germline, CDR1 is MNHEY, CDR2 SVGAGI. Trimming shortened V by 2 bases and J by 6 bases, and 14 bases separated the two germline ends. The CDR3 totals 14 residues. The CDR3 protein is CASSYQTGNGEQYF. Written as DNA, the CDR3 is TGTGCCAGCAGTTACCAAACAGGGAACGGCGAGCAGTACTTC.

The CDR3 nucleotides read TGTGCCAGCGTCTTTTCGGAGCGCGGGGACTCACCCCTCCACTTT. This encodes CASVFSERGDSPLHF. J is TRBJ1-6 and V is TRBV28, with D possibly being TRBD1 (5 bases). V lost 8 bases to trimming and J lost 10 bases, with 21 bases between them. CDR1 and CDR2 from the germline V gene are MDHEN and SYDVKM. The CDR3 consists of 15 residues.

The rearrangement joins TRBV9 to TRBJ2-6; no definite D call. The V and J ends lost 0 bases and 0 bases respectively, with 4 bases between them. CDR1 SGDLS and CDR2 YYNGEE come from the germline V gene. This CDR3 has 15 residues. The CDR3 region has the DNA TGTGCCAGCAGCGTAGGAAGCTCTGGGGCCAACGTCCTGACTTTC. This encodes CASSVGSSGANVLTF.

The chain joins TRBV11-2 to TRBJ1-2; D possibly corresponds to TRBD1 (6 bases). The V end was cut by 0 bases, the J end by 6 bases, with 14 bases between. The CDR3 length is 15 residues. Germline V gene sequence: CDR1 SGHAT, CDR2 FQNNGV. The CDR3 nucleotides are TGTGCCAGCAGCTTAGAGGTCGCAGGGGTAGATGGCTACACCTTC. This codes for CASSLEVAGVDGYTF.

Regarding this clonotype: One end of the junction varies from germline; a read error may be responsible. This rearrangement joins TRBV6-1 to TRBJ2-7, with 7 bases identical to TRBD1. The CDR3 is 14 residues long. Germline CDR1 and CDR2: MNHNS and SASEGT. The CDR3 DNA reads TGCGCCAGCAGCTCCCGGACAGGCAAGAACGAGCAGTACTTC. The encoded protein is CASSSRTGKNEQYF.

J is TRBJ2-7 and V is TRBV28; D not resolved. Germline CDR1 MDHEN, CDR2 SYDVKM. Trimming stripped 2 bases from V and 3 bases from J, with 11 bases between. The CDR3 has 14 amino acids. The CDR3 bases are TGTGCCAGCAGTTTAGCGAATGGGGACTACGAGCAGTACTTC. Its protein is CASSLANGDYEQYF.